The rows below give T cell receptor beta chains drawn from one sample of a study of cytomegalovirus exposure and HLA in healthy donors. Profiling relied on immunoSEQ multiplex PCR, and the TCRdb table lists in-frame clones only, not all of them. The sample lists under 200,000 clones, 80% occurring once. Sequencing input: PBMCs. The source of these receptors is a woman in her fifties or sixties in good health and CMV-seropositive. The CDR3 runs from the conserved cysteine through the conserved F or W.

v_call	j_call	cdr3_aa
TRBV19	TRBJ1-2	CASSPQTRGSGDGYTF
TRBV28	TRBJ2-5	CASTEGLQETQYF
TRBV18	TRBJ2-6	CASSPPFRRAGGANVLTF
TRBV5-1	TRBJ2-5	CASSLGTGAQETQYF
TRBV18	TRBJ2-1	CASSPKSGPYNEQFF
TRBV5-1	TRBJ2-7	CASSFAGSSYEQYF
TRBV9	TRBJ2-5	CASNPHPRAGGETQYF
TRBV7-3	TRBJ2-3	CASGTGTDTQYF
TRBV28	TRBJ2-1	CASSSSGEFSYNEQFF
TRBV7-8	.	CASRVSRSNSYEQYF
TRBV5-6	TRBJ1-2	CASSLDRVNYGYTF
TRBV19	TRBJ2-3	CASSSLRTGAPDTQYF
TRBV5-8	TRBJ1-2	CASSAVEKRQGNF
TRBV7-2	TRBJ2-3	CASSSAGTRTTDTQYF
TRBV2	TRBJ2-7	CASSSRGQGYEQYF
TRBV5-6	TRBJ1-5	CASSRRGTGGSSNQPQHF
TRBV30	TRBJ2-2	CAWSVWGLAGTNTGELFF
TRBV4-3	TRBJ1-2	CASSQGPGGYGYTF
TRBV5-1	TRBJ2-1	CASSALAGANYNEQFF
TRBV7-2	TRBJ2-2	CASSWGAAGGSTGELFF
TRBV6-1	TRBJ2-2	CASSEAVGDIANTGELFF
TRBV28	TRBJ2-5	CASSLPGQGEEAQYF
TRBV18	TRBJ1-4	CASSPYRGQTNEKLFF
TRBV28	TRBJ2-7	CASSPSRWGGRVYEQYF
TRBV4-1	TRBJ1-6	CASSQVLGDYNSPLHF
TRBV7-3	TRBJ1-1	CASSLNGDRGTEAFF
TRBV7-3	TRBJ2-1	CASSSGQFINEQFF
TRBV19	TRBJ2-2	CASSIRGTGNTGELFF
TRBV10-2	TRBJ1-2	CASSDYPYGYTF
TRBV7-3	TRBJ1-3	CASSSTPFSGNTIYF
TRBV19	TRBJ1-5	CASSIEGAGKQPQHF
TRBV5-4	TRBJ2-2	CASSPDRSNGELFF
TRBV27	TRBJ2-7	CASRPDSSYEQYF
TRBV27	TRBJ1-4	CASRQGGAGRINEKLFF
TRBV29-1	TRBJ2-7	CSVGSSVYEQYF
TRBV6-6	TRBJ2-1	CASRSRTGDYNEQFF
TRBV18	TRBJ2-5	CASSPPRLAGETQYF
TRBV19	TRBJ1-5	CASSILEGRDQPQHF
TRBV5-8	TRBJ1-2	CASSRQAYGYTF
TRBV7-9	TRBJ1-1	CASSSDRGLDTEAFF
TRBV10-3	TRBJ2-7	CAISPPGIYEQYF
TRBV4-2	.	CASSQGAGYEQYF
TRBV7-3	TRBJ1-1	CASSLNQVSETEAFF